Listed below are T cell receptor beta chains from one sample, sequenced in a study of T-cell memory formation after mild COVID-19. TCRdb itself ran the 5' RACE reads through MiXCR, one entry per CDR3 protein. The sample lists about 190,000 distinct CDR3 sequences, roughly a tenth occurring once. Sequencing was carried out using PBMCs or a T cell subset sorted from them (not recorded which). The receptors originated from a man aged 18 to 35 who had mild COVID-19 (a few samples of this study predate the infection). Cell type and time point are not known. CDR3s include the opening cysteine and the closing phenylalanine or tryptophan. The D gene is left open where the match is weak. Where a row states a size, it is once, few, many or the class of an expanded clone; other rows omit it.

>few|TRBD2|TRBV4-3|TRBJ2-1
CASSQGNPGTRLTEQFF
TGCGCCAGCAGCCAAGGGAACCCCGGGACTAGACTGACTGAGCAGTTCTTC
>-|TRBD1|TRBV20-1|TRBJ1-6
CSAPTGGSYNSPLHF
TGCAGTGCCCCCACAGGGGGCTCCTATAATTCACCCCTCCACTTT
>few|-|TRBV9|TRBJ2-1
CASSADGYNEQFF
TGTGCCAGCAGCGCGGACGGCTACAATGAGCAGTTCTTC
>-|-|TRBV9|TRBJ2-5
CASSVVGETQYF
TGTGCCAGCAGCGTAGTCGGTGAGACCCAGTACTTC
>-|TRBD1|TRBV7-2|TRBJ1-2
CASSGQGAYGYTF
TGTGCCAGCAGCGGACAGGGGGCATATGGCTACACCTTC
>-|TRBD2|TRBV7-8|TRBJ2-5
CASSFRWRGATSAETQYF
TGTGCCAGCAGCTTTCGATGGCGGGGGGCTACTAGCGCAGAGACCCAGTACTTC
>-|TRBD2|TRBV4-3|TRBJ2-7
CASSLKREGGLIYEQYF
TGCGCCAGCAGCCTAAAAAGGGAGGGCGGTTTGATCTACGAGCAGTACTTC
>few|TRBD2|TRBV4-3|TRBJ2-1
CASSQGSAGGYEQFF
TGCGCCAGCAGCCAAGGCTCAGCGGGGGGTTATGAGCAGTTCTTC
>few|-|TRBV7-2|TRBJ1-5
CASSPVSVRGQPQHF
TGTGCCAGCAGCCCAGTCAGCGTTCGGGGCCAGCCCCAGCATTTT
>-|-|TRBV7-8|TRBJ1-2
CASSLRGRGDFNYGYTF
TGTGCCAGCAGCTTGCGCGGGCGCGGCGATTTTAACTATGGCTACACCTTC
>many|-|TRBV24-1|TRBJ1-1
CATRTGGGGRTEAFF
TGTGCCACCAGGACGGGGGGGGGCGGTAGGACTGAAGCTTTCTTT
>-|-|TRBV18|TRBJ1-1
CASSPSQGNTEAFF
TGTGCCAGCTCACCAAGCCAGGGGAACACTGAAGCTTTCTTT
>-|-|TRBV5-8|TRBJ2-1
CASSLDWGVNEQFF
TGTGCCAGCAGCTTGGATTGGGGGGTCAATGAGCAGTTCTTC
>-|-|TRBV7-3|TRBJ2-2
CASSLWNNGGPPTGELFF
TGTGCCAGCAGCTTATGGAACAACGGTGGGCCGCCCACCGGGGAGCTGTTTTTT
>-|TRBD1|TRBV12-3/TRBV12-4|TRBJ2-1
CASSSSGGPYNEQFF
TGTGCCAGCAGTTCCTCAGGGGGCCCCTACAATGAGCAGTTCTTC